This T cell receptor (beta chain) originates from a study of vaccination and CD4 T cells after COVID-19. An Oncomine TCR Beta short-read assay was used to sequence the DNA from cultured CD4+ T cells. TCRdb independently ran MiXCR on the PCR reads; one entry per CDR3 protein. This table has about 11,000 distinct CDR3 sequences, about 40% appearing once. Treatment indicated: roughly 10-day PBMC culture with coronavirus spike peptide pools or control peptides (ViraFEST assay). Before TCRs were sequenced, ViraFEST expanded antigen-specific T cells with peptide pools. The germline V gene has CDR1 MDHEN and CDR2 SYDVKM. The CDR3 covers 16 residues. V was pared by 1 base and J by 1 base, with 4 bases of the junction left unmatched. About this clonotype: As yet, its antigen is unknown.

V usage is TRBV28 and J usage is TRBJ1-2; 9 nucleotides line up with TRBD1. The specimen was CD4+ T cells from blood, cultured in vitro. This receptor was taken from a human donor who had recovered from COVID-19. CDR3 residues: CASSLFGQGFNYGYTF. The CDR3 DNA follows: TGTGCCAGCAGTTTATTTGGACAGGGGTTTAACTATGGCTACACCTTC.